This TCR beta chain was retrieved from a study of regulatory T cells in long-lasting Graves disease. Overall study: Over 5 years on antithyroid drugs plus positive TSH receptor antibodies marked Graves' disease as persistent. General observations from the study: Persistent disease preferred TRBV28, TRBJ1-2 and TRBJ2-5; new disease, TRBV20-1 and TRBJ2-1. TCR diversity in persistent Graves' patients was below that of newly diagnosed ones. A greater number of public clonotypes (about 2,900) was shared by persistent patients than by new patients (around 960).

The CDR3 sequence is 24 residues long. Germline CDR1 SNHLY, CDR2 FYNNEI. The ends lost 6 bases at V and 1 base at J; junction bases unmatched: 31. The time point: persistent/refractory GD, antithyroid drugs over 5 years with positive TRAb. Preparation of the TCR library used RNA extracted from PBMCs. As concerns this clonotype: Its specificity is not known.

In building TCR beta libraries, iRepertoire HTBI primers were used together with Arm-PCR of CDR3 regions. TCRdb ran MiXCR on the multiplex PCR reads and lists one entry per CDR3 protein. The sample gives around 400,000 distinct CDR3 sequences, roughly a quarter of which show up once; about a quarter is in the top ten. The receptor's source is a female donor with Graves disease. The chain has TRBV2 and TRBJ2-2; 8 nucleotides agree with TRBD1. This material consisted of peripheral blood mononuclear cells (PBMCs), taken when the disease was refractory, from a patient treated with antithyroid drugs. The CDR3 nucleotides read TGTGCCAGCAGCGCTCCGGGACAGGTAGATGTGGAAAAGTTAAAGAGGTTGAACACCGGGGAGCTGTTTTTT. Translating it yields CASSAPGQVDVEKLKRLNTGELFF.